This is a list of T cell receptor beta chains from one sample in a study of blood T cell repertoires in COVID-19. Sequencing was performed with immunoSEQ multiplex PCR; in TCRdb, only in-frame clones are kept and a portion is missing. The sample lists tens of thousands of clones, 85% occurring once. The material sequenced was peripheral blood. The receptors come from a human donor in a cohort sampled during active COVID-19. CDR3s include the opening cysteine and the closing phenylalanine or tryptophan. The order of the fields is clone size, D gene, J gene, V gene, CDR3 DNA, CDR3 protein. A D gene is named only where the DNA matches it firmly. Some rows have no size entry. The others give once, few or many, or a class for an expanded clone.

abundance: once
d_gene: TRBD2
j_gene: TRBJ2-1
v_gene: TRBV7-3
CDR3nt: TGTGCCAGCAGCCGGACCGGGACTAGCGGTATAGCGTCCTACAATGAGCAGTTCTTC
CDR3aa: CASSRTGTSGIASYNEQFF

abundance: -
d_gene: TRBD2
j_gene: TRBJ2-3
v_gene: TRBV20-1
CDR3nt: TGCAGTGCTAGTACTAGCGGGAGCACAGATACGCAGTATTTT
CDR3aa: CSASTSGSTDTQYF

abundance: -
d_gene: -
j_gene: TRBJ2-2
v_gene: TRBV12-5
CDR3nt: TGTGCTAGTGGGGGGGCTAGCGGCACCGGGGAGCTGTTTTTT
CDR3aa: CASGGASGTGELFF

abundance: -
d_gene: -
j_gene: TRBJ1-5
v_gene: TRBV10-3
CDR3nt: TGTGCCATCAGACAGGGTCTTTTTCAGCCCCAGCATTTT
CDR3aa: CAIRQGLFQPQHF

abundance: -
d_gene: -
j_gene: TRBJ2-7
v_gene: TRBV9
CDR3nt: TGTGCCAGCAGCGTAGGTACAGGGATCTACGAGCAGTACTTC
CDR3aa: CASSVGTGIYEQYF

abundance: -
d_gene: -
j_gene: TRBJ1-2
v_gene: TRBV5-1
CDR3nt: TGCGCCAGCAGCTTGGACTCGGGAGCGGACTATGGCTACACCTTC
CDR3aa: CASSLDSGADYGYTF

abundance: -
d_gene: TRBD1
j_gene: TRBJ1-2
v_gene: TRBV27
CDR3nt: TGTGCCAGCAGAGAAACTGGGACAGGGAATAACTATGGCTACACCTTC
CDR3aa: CASRETGTGNNYGYTF

abundance: -
d_gene: TRBD2
j_gene: TRBJ2-1
v_gene: TRBV4-1
CDR3nt: TGCGCCAGCAGCCCAGTTTTTGGGGGAGGGCTGTCGCCTAGGACCTACAATGAGCAGTTCTTC
CDR3aa: CASSPVFGGGLSPRTYNEQFF

abundance: -
d_gene: -
j_gene: TRBJ2-7
v_gene: TRBV12-5
CDR3nt: TGTGCTAGTGGTTTGACTCCGGGAATCGAGCAGTACTTC
CDR3aa: CASGLTPGIEQYF

abundance: -
d_gene: TRBD1
j_gene: TRBJ1-1
v_gene: TRBV18
CDR3nt: TGTGCCAGCTCACCACGACGACAGGGGCTGGGGAACACTGAAGCTTTCTTT
CDR3aa: CASSPRRQGLGNTEAFF

abundance: -
d_gene: -
j_gene: TRBJ1-3
v_gene: TRBV25-1
CDR3nt: TGTGCCAGCAGTGAAACAGGGACACTGCTCTCTGGAAACACCATATATTTT
CDR3aa: CASSETGTLLSGNTIYF

abundance: -
d_gene: TRBD1
j_gene: TRBJ1-5
v_gene: TRBV28
CDR3nt: TGTGCCAGCAGGCTCGGACAGGAACTTATCTATCAGCCCCAGCATTTT
CDR3aa: CASRLGQELIYQPQHF

abundance: -
d_gene: TRBD2
j_gene: TRBJ2-3
v_gene: TRBV27
CDR3nt: TGTGCCAGCAGTTTTCTGGGACTAGCGGGAGGTGGTAGCACAGATACGCAGTATTTT
CDR3aa: CASSFLGLAGGGSTDTQYF

abundance: few
d_gene: TRBD1
j_gene: TRBJ2-7
v_gene: TRBV6-1
CDR3nt: TGTGCCAGCAGTGAAGAGTGGGACAGGGCTTACGAGCAGTACTTC
CDR3aa: CASSEEWDRAYEQYF

abundance: -
d_gene: -
j_gene: TRBJ2-1
v_gene: TRBV11-2
CDR3nt: TGTGCCAGCAGCCCCAGTGGGGCTCTGCAGTTCTTC
CDR3aa: CASSPSGALQFF

abundance: -
d_gene: TRBD2
j_gene: TRBJ2-3
v_gene: TRBV28
CDR3nt: TGTGCCGTGGGCGGGACTAACCCAGATACGCAGTATTTT
CDR3aa: CAVGGTNPDTQYF

abundance: -
d_gene: TRBD2
j_gene: TRBJ2-3
v_gene: TRBV24-1
CDR3nt: TGTGCCACCAGTGATCCCAGCGGGAGAGGCACAGATACGCAGTATTTT
CDR3aa: CATSDPSGRGTDTQYF

abundance: -
d_gene: -
j_gene: TRBJ2-3
v_gene: TRBV6-2/TRBV6-3
CDR3nt: TGTGCCAGCAGTTACTCTGTGCGGGATGCCACAGATACGCAGTATTTT
CDR3aa: CASSYSVRDATDTQYF

abundance: -
d_gene: -
j_gene: TRBJ1-5
v_gene: TRBV28
CDR3nt: TGTGCCAGTTTTTCCCCGGGTGATCTCCAGCCCCAGCATTTT
CDR3aa: CASFSPGDLQPQHF

abundance: -
d_gene: TRBD2
j_gene: TRBJ2-3
v_gene: TRBV2
CDR3nt: TGTGCCAGCAGTGGCGGACTAGCGAGGAGCACAGATACGCAGTATTTT
CDR3aa: CASSGGLARSTDTQYF

abundance: -
d_gene: TRBD1
j_gene: TRBJ1-4
v_gene: TRBV7-2
CDR3nt: TGTGCCAGCAGCTTGGACAGGGTGACTAATGAAAAACTGTTTTTT
CDR3aa: CASSLDRVTNEKLFF

abundance: -
d_gene: -
j_gene: TRBJ2-5
v_gene: TRBV27
CDR3nt: TGTGCCAGCAGTCCTGTGGGACTTGGGGAGACCCAGTACTTC
CDR3aa: CASSPVGLGETQYF

abundance: -
d_gene: TRBD1
j_gene: TRBJ2-1
v_gene: TRBV4-1
CDR3nt: TGCGCCAGCTCCGGGACAGGGGTACCAGACTCCTACAATGAGCAGTTCTTC
CDR3aa: CASSGTGVPDSYNEQFF

abundance: once
d_gene: TRBD1
j_gene: TRBJ2-5
v_gene: TRBV2
CDR3nt: TGTGCCAGCAGTATAACAGGGGTGGAAGAGACCCAGTACTTC
CDR3aa: CASSITGVEETQYF

abundance: -
d_gene: TRBD1
j_gene: TRBJ1-6
v_gene: TRBV4-3
CDR3nt: TGCGCCAGCAGCCAGTCCGGACAGGGAGATTCACCCCTCCACTTT
CDR3aa: CASSQSGQGDSPLHF

abundance: -
d_gene: -
j_gene: TRBJ2-3
v_gene: TRBV6-5
CDR3nt: TGTGCCAGCGGGGCGGCAGATACGCAGTATTTT
CDR3aa: CASGAADTQYF

abundance: once
d_gene: -
j_gene: TRBJ1-5
v_gene: TRBV25-1
CDR3nt: TGTGCCAGCAGTGTTACAGGTAGCAATCAGCCCCAGCATTTT
CDR3aa: CASSVTGSNQPQHF

abundance: -
d_gene: TRBD1
j_gene: TRBJ2-7
v_gene: TRBV30
CDR3nt: TGTGCCTGGAGGATGGACAGGGAGTACGAGCAGTACTTC
CDR3aa: CAWRMDREYEQYF